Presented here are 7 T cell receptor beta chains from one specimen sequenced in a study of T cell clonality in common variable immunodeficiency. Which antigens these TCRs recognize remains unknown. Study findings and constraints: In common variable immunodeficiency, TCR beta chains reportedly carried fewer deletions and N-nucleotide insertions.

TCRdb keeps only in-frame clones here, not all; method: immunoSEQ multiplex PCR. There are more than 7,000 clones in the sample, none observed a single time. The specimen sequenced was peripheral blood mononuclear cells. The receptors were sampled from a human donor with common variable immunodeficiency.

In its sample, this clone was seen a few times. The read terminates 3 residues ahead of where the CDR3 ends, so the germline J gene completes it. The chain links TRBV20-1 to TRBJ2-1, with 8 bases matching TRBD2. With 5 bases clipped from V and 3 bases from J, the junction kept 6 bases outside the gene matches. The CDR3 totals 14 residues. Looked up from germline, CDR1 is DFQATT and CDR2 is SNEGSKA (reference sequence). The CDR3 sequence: CSASTSENYNEQFF. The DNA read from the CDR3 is TGCAGTGCTTCGACTAGCGAAAACTACAATGAG.

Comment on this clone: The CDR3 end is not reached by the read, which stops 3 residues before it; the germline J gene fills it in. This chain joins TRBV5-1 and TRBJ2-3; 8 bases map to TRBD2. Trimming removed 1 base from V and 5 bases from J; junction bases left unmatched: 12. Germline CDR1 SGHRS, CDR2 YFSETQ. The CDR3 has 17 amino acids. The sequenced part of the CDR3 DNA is TGCGCCAGCAGCTTGATCATACCTAGCGGGTCCAGAGATACG. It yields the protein CASSLIIPSGSRDT. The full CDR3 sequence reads CASSLIIPSGSRDTQYF.

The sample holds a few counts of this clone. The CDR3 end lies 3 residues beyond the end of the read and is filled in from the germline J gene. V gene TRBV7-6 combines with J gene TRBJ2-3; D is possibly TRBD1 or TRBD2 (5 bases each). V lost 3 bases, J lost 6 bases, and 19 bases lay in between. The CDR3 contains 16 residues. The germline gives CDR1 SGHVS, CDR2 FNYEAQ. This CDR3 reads CASSFPLSVEGDTQYF. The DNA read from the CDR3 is TGTGCCAGCAGCTTTCCTCTAAGCGTAGAGGGGGATACG.

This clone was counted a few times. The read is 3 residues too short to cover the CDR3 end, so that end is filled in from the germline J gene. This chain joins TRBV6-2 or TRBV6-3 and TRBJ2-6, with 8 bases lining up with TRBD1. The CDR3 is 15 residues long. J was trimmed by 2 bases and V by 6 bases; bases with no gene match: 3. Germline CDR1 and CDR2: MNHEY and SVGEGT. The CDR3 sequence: CASSPDRAGANVLTF. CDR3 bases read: TGTGCCAGCAGCCCGGACAGGGCTGGGGCCAACGTC.

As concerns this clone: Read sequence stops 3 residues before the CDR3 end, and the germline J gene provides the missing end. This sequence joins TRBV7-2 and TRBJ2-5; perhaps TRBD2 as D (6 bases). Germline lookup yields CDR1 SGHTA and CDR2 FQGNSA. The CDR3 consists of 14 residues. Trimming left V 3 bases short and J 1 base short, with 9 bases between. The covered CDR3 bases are TGTGCCAGCAGCTTCAAGCGGGCCCAAGAGACC. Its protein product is CASSFKRAQET. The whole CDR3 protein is CASSFKRAQETQYF.

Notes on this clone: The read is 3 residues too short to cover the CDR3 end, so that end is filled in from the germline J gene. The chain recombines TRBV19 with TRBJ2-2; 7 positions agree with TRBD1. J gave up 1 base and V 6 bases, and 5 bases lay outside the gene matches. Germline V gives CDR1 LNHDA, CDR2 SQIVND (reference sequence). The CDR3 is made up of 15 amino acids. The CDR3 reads CASSPYRGNTGELFF. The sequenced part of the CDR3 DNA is TGTGCCAGTAGCCCCTACAGGGGGAACACCGGGGAG.

The CDR3 spells CASTRLRKGDEQFF. CDR3 DNA (partial): TGTGCCAGCACCAGGCTGAGAAAGGGCGATGAG. The chain carries TRBV7-9 and TRBJ2-1; D gene unclear. The sequence runs out 3 residues before the end of the CDR3; the remainder is reconstructed from the germline J gene. Per germline, CDR1 SEHNR and CDR2 FQNEAQ (reference sequence). The CDR3 is 14 residues long. V was trimmed by 7 bases and J by 8 bases, leaving 18 bases between them. The variable domain in full, completed from reference TRBV7-9 and TRBJ2-1, reads DTGVSQNPRHKITKRGQNVTFRCDPISEHNRLYWYRQTLGQGPEFLTYFQNEAQLEKSRLLSDRFSAERPKGSFSTLEIQRTEQGDSAMYLCASTRLRKGDEQFFGPGTRLTVL.